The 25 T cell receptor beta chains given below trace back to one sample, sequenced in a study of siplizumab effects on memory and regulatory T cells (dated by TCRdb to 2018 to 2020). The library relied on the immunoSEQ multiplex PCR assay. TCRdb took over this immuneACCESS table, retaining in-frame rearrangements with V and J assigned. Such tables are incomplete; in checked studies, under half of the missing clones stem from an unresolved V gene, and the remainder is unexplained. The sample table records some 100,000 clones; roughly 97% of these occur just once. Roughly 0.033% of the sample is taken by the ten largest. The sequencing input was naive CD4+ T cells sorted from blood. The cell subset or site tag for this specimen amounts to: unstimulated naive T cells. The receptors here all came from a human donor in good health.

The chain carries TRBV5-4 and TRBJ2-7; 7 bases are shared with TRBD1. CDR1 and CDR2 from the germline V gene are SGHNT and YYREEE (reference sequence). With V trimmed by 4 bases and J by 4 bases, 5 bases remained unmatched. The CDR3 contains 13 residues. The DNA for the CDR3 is TGTGCCAGCAGCGCGGACAGGTTATACGAGCAGTACTTC. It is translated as CASSADRLYEQYF.

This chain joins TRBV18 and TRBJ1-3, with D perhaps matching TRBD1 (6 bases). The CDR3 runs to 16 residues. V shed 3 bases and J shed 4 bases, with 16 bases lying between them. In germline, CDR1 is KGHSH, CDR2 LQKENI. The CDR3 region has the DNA TGTGCCAGCTCACCGGGCATACAGGGTGGCGGAAACACCATATATTTT. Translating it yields CASSPGIQGGGNTIYF.

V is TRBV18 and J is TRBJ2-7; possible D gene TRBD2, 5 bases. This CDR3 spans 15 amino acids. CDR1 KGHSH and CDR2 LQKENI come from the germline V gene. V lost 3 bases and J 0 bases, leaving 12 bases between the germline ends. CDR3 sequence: CASSPGAESSYEQYF. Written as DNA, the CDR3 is TGTGCCAGCTCACCTGGAGCGGAAAGCTCCTACGAGCAGTACTTC.

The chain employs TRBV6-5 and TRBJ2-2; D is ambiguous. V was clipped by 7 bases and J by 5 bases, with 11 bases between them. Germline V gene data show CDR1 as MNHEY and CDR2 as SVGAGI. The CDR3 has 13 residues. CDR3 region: CASIMDATGELFF. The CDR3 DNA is TGTGCCAGCATCATGGACGCTACCGGGGAGCTGTTTTTT.

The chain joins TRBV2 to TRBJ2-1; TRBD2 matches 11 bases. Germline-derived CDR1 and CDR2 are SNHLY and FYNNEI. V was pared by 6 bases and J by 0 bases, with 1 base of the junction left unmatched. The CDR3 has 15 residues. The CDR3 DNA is TGTGCCAGCAGAGGGACTAGCGGCTCCTACAATGAGCAGTTCTTC. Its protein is CASRGTSGSYNEQFF.

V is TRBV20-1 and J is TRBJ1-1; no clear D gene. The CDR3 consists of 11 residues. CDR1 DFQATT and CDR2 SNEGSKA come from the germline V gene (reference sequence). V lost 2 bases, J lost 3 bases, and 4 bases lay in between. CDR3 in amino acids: CSARKDTEAFF. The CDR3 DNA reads TGCAGTGCTAGAAAGGACACTGAAGCTTTCTTT.

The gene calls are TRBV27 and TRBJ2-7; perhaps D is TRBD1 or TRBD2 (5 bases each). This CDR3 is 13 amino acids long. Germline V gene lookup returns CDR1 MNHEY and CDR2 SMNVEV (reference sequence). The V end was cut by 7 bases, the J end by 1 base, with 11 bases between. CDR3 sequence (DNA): TGTGCCAGCAAGGGGACGGTATCCTACGAGCAGTACTTC. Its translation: CASKGTVSYEQYF.

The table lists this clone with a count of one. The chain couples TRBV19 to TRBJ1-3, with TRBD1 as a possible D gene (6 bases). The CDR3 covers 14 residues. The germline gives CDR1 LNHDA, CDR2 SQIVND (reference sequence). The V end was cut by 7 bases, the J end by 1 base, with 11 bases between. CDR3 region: CASNAQGSGNTIYF. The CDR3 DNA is TGTGCCAGTAATGCACAGGGTTCTGGAAACACCATATATTTT. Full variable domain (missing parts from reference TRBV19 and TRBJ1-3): DGGITQSPKYLFRKEGQNVTLSCEQNLNHDAMYWYRQDPGQGLRLIYYSQIVNDFQKGDIAEGYSVSREKKESFPLTVTSAQKNPTAFYLCASNAQGSGNTIYFGEGSWLTVV.

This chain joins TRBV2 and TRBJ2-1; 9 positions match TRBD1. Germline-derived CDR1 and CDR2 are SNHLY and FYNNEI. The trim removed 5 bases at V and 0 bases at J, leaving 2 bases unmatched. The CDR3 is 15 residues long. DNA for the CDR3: TGTGCCAGCAGTTCGGGACAGGGCTCCTACAATGAGCAGTTCTTC. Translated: CASSSGQGSYNEQFF.

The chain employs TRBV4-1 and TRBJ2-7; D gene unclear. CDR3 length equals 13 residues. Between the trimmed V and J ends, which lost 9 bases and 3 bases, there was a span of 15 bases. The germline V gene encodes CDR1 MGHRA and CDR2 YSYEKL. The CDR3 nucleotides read TGCGCCAGGGGGTTCCGAAATCACTACGAGCAGTACTTC. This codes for CARGFRNHYEQYF.

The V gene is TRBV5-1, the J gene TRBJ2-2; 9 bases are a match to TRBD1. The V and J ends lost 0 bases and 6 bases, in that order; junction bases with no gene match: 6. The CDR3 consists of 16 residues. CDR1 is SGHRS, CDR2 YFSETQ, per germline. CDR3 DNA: TGCGCCAGCAGCTTGGACACAGGGGGCAGCTCCGGGGAGCTGTTTTTT. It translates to CASSLDTGGSSGELFF. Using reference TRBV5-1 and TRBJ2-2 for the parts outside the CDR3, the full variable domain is KAGVTQTPRYLIKTRGQQVTLSCSPISGHRSVSWYQQTPGQGLQFLFEYFSETQRNKGNFPGRFSGRQFSNSRSEMNVSTLELGDSALYLCASSLDTGGSSGELFFGEGSRLTVL.

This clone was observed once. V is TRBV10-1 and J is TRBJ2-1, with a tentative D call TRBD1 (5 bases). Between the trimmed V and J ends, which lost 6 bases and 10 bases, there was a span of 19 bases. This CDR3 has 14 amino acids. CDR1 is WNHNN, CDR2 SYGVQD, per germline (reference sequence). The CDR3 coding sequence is TGCGCCAGCAGAGGCTGCAGGGTCCCTAGGGAGCAGTTCTTC. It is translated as CASRGCRVPREQFF.

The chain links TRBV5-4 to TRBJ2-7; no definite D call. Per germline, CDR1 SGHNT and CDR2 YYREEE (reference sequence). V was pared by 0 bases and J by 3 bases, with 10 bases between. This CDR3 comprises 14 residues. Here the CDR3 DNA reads TGTGCCAGCAGCTTGGCTGGGAATCACTACGAGCAGTACTTC. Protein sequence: CASSLAGNHYEQYF.

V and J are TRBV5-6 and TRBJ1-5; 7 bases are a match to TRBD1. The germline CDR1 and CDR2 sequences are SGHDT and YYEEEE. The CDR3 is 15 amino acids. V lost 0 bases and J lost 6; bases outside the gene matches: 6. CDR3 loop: CASSLGTGAAQPQHF. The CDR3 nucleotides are TGTGCCAGCAGCTTGGGAACAGGGGCGGCTCAGCCCCAGCATTTT.

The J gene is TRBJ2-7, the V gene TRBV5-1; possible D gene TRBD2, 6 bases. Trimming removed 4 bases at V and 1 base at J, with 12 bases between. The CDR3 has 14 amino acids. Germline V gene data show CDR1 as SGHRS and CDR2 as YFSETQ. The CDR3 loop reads CASSISGTSYEQYF. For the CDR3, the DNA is TGCGCCAGCAGCATTTCCGGGACTTCCTACGAGCAGTACTTC. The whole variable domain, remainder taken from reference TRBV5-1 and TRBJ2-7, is KAGVTQTPRYLIKTRGQQVTLSCSPISGHRSVSWYQQTPGQGLQFLFEYFSETQRNKGNFPGRFSGRQFSNSRSEMNVSTLELGDSALYLCASSISGTSYEQYFGPGTRLTVT.

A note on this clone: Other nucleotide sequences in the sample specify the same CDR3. CDR3 coding DNA: TGTGCCAGCAGCACTCTAGCGACCACCGGGGAGCTGTTTTTT. Translated: CASSTLATTGELFF. V gene TRBV7-6 combines with J gene TRBJ2-2, with a weak D call TRBD2 (6 bases). Germline values: CDR1 SGHVS, CDR2 FNYEAQ. V was cut by 5 bases and J by 4 bases, with 11 bases left in between. The CDR3 loop spans 14 amino acids.

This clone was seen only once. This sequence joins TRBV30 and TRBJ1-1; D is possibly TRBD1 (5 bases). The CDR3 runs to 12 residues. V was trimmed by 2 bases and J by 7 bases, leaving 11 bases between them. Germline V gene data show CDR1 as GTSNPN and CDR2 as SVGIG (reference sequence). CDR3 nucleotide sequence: TGTGCCTGGAGTTCGGGACCTCTTGAAGCTTTCTTT. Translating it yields CAWSSGPLEAFF.

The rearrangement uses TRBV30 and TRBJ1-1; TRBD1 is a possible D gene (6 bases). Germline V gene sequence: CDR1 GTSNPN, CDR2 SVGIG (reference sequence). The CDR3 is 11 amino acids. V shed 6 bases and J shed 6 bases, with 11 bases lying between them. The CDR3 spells CACQGLAEAFF. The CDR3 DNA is TGTGCCTGTCAGGGGCTCGCTGAAGCTTTCTTT.

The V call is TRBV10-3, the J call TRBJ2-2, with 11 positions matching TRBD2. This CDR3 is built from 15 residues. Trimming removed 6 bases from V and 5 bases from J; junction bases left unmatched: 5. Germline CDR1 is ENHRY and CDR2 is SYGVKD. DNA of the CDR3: TGTGCCATCAGGGTAGCGGGGGGGCCGACCGGGGAGCTGTTTTTT. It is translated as CAIRVAGGPTGELFF.

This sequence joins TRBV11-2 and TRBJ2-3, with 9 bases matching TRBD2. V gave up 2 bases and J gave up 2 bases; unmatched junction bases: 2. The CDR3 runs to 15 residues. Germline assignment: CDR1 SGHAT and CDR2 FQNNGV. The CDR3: CASSLSGGITDTQYF. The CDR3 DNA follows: TGTGCCAGCAGCTTAAGCGGGGGGATCACAGATACGCAGTATTTT.

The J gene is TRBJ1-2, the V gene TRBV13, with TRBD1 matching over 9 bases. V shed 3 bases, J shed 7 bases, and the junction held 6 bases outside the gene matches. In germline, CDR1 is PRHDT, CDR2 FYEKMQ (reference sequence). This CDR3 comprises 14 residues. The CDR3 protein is CASSFRDRVFGYTF. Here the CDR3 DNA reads TGTGCCAGCAGCTTTCGGGACAGGGTTTTTGGCTACACCTTC.

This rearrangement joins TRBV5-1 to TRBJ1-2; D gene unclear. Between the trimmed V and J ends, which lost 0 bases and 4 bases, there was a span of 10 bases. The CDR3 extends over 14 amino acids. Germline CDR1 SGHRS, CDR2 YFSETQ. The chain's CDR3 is CASSLAKEVYGYTF. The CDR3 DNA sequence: TGCGCCAGCAGCTTGGCCAAGGAGGTCTATGGCTACACCTTC.

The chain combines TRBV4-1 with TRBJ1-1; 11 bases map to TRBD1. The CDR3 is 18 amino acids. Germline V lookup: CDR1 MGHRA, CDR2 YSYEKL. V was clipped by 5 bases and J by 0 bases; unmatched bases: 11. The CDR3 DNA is TGCGCCAGCAGCACAGATCCCGGGACAGGGGGAATGAACACTGAAGCTTTCTTT. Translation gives CASSTDPGTGGMNTEAFF.

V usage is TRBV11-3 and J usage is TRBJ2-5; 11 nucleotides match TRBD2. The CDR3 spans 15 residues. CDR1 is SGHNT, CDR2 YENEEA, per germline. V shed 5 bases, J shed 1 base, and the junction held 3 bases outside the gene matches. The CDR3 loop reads CASSPSGGSQETQYF. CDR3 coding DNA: TGTGCCAGCAGCCCTAGCGGGGGGAGCCAAGAGACCCAGTACTTC. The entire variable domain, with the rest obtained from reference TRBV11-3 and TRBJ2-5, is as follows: EAGVVQSPRYKIIEKKQPVAFWCNPISGHNTLYWYLQNLGQGPELLIRYENEEAVDDSQLPKDRFSAERLKGVDSTLKIQPAELGDSAVYLCASSPSGGSQETQYFGPGTRLLVL.

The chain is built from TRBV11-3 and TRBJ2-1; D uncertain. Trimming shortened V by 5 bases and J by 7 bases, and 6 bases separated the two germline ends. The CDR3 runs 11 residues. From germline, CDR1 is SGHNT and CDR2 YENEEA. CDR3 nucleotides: TGTGCCAGCAGCAGAGGAAATGAGCAGTTCTTC. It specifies CASSRGNEQFF. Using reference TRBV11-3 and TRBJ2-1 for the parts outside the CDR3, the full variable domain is EAGVVQSPRYKIIEKKQPVAFWCNPISGHNTLYWYLQNLGQGPELLIRYENEEAVDDSQLPKDRFSAERLKGVDSTLKIQPAELGDSAVYLCASSRGNEQFFGPGTRLTVL.